This TCR beta chain was found in a study of control samples from healthy donors and cancer patients. The germline CDR1 and CDR2 sequences are SGHTA and FQGNSA. With 5 bases removed from V and 3 bases from J, the gap between germline ends came to 11 bases. The CDR3 has 13 amino acids. Clones were sequenced by immunoSEQ multiplex PCR, and TCRdb holds only the in-frame ones, with some missing. The sample carries some 66,000 clones, over 75% recorded once. The receptor was derived from a man between 40 and 49 years old in good health. V is TRBV7-2 and J is TRBJ2-7, with D unclear. Sequenced input: blood. The CDR3 DNA follows: TGTGCCAGCAGCCGTTCCCCGTACTACGAGCAGTACTTC. Encoded protein: CASSRSPYYEQYF.